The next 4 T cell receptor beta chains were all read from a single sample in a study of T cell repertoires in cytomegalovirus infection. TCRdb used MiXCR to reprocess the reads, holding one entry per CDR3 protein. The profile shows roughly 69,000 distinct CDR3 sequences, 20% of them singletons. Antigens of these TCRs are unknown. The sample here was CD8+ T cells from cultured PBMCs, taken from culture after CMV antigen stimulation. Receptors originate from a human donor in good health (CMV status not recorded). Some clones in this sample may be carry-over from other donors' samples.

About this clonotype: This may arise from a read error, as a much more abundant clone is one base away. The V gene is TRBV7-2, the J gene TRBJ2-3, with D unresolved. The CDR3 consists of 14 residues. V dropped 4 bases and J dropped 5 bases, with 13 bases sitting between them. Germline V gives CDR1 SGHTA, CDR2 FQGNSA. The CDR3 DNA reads TGTGCCAGCAGCTACGCTGTTACTTTAGATACGCAGTATTTT. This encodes CASSYAVTLDTQYF.

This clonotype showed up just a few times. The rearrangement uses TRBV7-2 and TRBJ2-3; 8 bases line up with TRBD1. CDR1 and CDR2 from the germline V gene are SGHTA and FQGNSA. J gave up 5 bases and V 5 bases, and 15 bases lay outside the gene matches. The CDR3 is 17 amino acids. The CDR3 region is CASSPLPDRVAGDTQYF. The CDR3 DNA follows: TGTGCCAGCAGCCCTCTCCCGGACAGGGTGGCCGGAGATACGCAGTATTTT.

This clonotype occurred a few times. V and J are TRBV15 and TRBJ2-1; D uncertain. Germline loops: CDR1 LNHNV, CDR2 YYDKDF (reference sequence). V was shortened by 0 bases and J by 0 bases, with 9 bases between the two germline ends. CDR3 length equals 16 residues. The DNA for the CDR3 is TGTGCCACCAGCAGAGATAGCAGTAGCTCCTACAATGAGCAGTTCTTC. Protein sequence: CATSRDSSSSYNEQFF.

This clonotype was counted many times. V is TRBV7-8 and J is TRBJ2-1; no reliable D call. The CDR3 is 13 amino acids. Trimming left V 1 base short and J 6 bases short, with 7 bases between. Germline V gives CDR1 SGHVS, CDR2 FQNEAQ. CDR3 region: CASSLVNPNEQFF. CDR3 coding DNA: TGTGCCAGCAGCTTAGTAAACCCCAATGAGCAGTTCTTC.